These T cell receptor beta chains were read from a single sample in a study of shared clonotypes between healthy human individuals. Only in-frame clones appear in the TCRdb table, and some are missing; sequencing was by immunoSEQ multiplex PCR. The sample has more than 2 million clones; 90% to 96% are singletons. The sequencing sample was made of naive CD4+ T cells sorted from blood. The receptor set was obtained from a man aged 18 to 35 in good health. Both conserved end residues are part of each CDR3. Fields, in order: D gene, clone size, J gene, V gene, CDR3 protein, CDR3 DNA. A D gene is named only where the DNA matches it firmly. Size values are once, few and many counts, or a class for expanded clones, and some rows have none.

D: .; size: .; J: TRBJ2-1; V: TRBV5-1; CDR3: CASSLVGVSYNEQFF; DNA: TGCGCCAGCAGCTTGGTGGGGGTCTCCTACAATGAGCAGTTCTTC
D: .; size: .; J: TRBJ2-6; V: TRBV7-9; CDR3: CASSLLSSGANVLTF; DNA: TGTGCCAGCAGCTTATTGAGCTCTGGGGCCAACGTCCTGACTTTC
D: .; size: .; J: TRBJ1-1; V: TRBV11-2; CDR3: CASQQVSITEAFF; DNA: TGTGCCAGTCAACAGGTATCAATCACTGAAGCTTTCTTT
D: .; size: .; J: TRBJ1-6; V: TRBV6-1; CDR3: CASSGPSGTQEANSPLHF; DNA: TGTGCCAGCAGTGGTCCCTCCGGGACCCAGGAGGCCAATTCACCCCTCCACTTT
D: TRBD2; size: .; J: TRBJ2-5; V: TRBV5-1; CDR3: CASSQRPLSGGETQYF; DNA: TGCGCCAGCAGCCAACGCCCTCTTTCGGGGGGGGAGACCCAGTACTTC
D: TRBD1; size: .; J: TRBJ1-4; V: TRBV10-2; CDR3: CASKRQGWTEKLFF; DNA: TGCGCCAGCAAAAGACAGGGCTGGACTGAAAAACTGTTTTTT
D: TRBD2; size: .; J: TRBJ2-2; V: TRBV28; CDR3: CASSSSGLAGGLGGELFF; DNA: TGTGCCAGCAGTTCGTCAGGACTAGCGGGGGGGCTAGGCGGGGAGCTGTTTTTT
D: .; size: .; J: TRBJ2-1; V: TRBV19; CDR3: CASGGTVINEQFF; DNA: TGTGCCAGTGGCGGGACAGTAATAAATGAGCAGTTCTTC
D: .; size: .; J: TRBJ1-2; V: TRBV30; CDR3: CAWSAGLYGYTF; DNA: TGTGCCTGGAGTGCGGGGTTATATGGCTACACCTTC
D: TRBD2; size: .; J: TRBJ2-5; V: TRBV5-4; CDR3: CASSGLAGVLETQYF; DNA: TGTGCCAGCAGCGGACTAGCGGGAGTCCTAGAGACCCAGTACTTC
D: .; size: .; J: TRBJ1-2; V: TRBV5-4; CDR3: CASSLARAGGGYGYTF; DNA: TGTGCCAGCAGCTTGGCCAGAGCGGGAGGAGGCTATGGCTACACCTTC
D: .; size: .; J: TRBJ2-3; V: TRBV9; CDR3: CASSGLGGDTDTQYF; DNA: TGTGCCAGCAGCGGACTAGGAGGGGACACAGATACGCAGTATTTT
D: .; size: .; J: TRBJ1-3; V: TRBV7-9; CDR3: CASSLDPGFSGNTIYF; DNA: TGTGCCAGCAGCTTAGATCCGGGTTTCTCTGGAAACACCATATATTTT
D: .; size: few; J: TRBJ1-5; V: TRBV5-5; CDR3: CASSLIWDQPQHF; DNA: TGTGCCAGCAGCCTGATCTGGGACCAGCCCCAGCATTTT
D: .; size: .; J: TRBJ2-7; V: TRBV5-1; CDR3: CASSGSGLVHEQYF; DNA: TGCGCCAGCAGCGGCAGTGGATTGGTCCACGAGCAGTACTTC
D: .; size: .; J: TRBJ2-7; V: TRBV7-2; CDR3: CASSHSYEQYF; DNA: TGTGCCAGCAGCCATAGCTACGAGCAGTACTTC
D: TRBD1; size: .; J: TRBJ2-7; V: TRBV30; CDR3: CAWSIQTGVLYEQYF; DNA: TGTGCCTGGAGTATCCAGACAGGGGTTCTCTACGAGCAGTACTTC
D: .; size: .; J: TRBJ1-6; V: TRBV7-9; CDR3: CASSLDRGWGFPLHF; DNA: TGTGCCAGCAGCTTAGACCGGGGTTGGGGCTTCCCCCTCCACTTT
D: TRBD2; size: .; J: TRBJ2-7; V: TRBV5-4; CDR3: CASSFTSGGSYEQYF; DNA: TGTGCCAGCAGTTTTACTAGCGGGGGCTCCTACGAGCAGTACTTC
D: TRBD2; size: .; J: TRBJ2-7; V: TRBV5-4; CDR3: CASSLGRLAGSSPYEQYF; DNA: TGTGCCAGCAGCTTGGGGAGACTAGCGGGATCTAGCCCCTACGAGCAGTACTTC
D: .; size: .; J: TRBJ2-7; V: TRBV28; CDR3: CASSLPEQGKSYEQYF; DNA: TGTGCCAGCAGTTTACCCGAACAGGGTAAGTCTTACGAGCAGTACTTC
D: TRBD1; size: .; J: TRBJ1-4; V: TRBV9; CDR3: CASSVDEDRVDEKLFF; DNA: TGTGCCAGCAGCGTAGATGAGGACAGGGTTGACGAAAAACTGTTTTTT
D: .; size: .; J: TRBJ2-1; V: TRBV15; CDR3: CATSSRQGESYNEQFF; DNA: TGTGCCACCAGCAGCCGCCAGGGAGAGTCCTACAATGAGCAGTTCTTC
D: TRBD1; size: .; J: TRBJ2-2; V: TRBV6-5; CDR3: CASSYTGTANTGELFF; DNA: TGTGCCAGCAGTTACACCGGGACAGCGAACACCGGGGAGCTGTTTTTT
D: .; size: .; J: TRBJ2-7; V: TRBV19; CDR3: CASKVGKEQYF; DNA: TGTGCCAGTAAGGTGGGAAAGGAGCAGTACTTC
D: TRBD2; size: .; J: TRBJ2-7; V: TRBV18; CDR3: CASSPKGLAGGKDYEQYF; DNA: TGTGCCAGCTCACCAAAAGGACTAGCGGGAGGGAAGGACTACGAGCAGTACTTC
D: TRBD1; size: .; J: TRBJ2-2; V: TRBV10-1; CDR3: CASSPGQGRTGELFF; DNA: TGCGCCAGCAGTCCGGGACAGGGACGGACCGGGGAGCTGTTTTTT
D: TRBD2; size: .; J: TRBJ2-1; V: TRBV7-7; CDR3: CASSHSPRKLAGEGNEQFF; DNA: TGTGCTAGCAGCCATAGCCCGCGCAAACTAGCGGGAGAGGGAAATGAGCAGTTCTTC